This T cell receptor (beta chain) was recorded in a study of vaccination and CD4 T cells after COVID-19. Whole-study context: Convalescent cases consisted of six males and four females, of whom two were Hispanic. No peptide, an HIV-1 Nef pool, or a CEFX pool was what each control culture received.

The study sequenced cultured CD4+ T cell DNA using the Oncomine TCR Beta short-read assay. It was from cultured CD4+ T cells that genomic DNA was extracted. TCRdb reprocessed the PCR reads with MiXCR, giving one entry per CDR3 protein. Of some 11,000 distinct CDR3 sequences listed, 40% to 45% were seen once; the top ten hold under 14%. This sample's treatment: roughly 10-day PBMC culture with coronavirus spike peptide pools or control peptides (ViraFEST assay). PBMCs were cultured at two million per well with roughly 10 IU/ml IL-2 and approximately 10 ug/ml peptide pools. A note on this clonotype: The antigen remains unidentified.

CDR1 is SGHVS and CDR2 is FNYEAQ in the germline V gene. V trimming: 5 bases; J trimming: 3 bases; junction bases outside the gene matches: 21. CDR3 size: 20 residues. The J gene is TRBJ2-1, the V gene TRBV7-6; 8 bases are shared with TRBD1. The receptor comes from a human donor who had recovered from COVID-19. The source was CD4+ T cells from blood, cultured in vitro, collected after SARS-CoV-2 vaccination. The CDR3 nucleotides are TGTGCCAGCAGCCCCCCAGAAGGGACAGGTGGGTGGCTCCTCTACAATGAGCAGTTCTTC. Protein product: CASSPPEGTGGWLLYNEQFF.